This TCR beta chain emerged from a study of blood T cell repertoires in COVID-19. Across the whole study: The samples span acute and convalescent COVID-19 from the United States, Italy and Spain. The cDNA or gDNA used as material had been derived from T cells, B-cell-depleted T cells, or PBMCs.

In the study's own analysis: Estimation of nucleated cell counts was performed using reference gene primer amplification. TCRdb's copy holds only in-frame clones and misses some; the assay was immunoSEQ multiplex PCR. V and J calls and clone size come straight from that table; D and trimming were deduced from the DNA. The data contain about 66,000 clones, approximately 88% of them singletons. The CDR3 is made up of 15 amino acids. CDR1 SGHVS and CDR2 FNYEAQ come from the germline V gene. V trimming: 4 bases; J trimming: 4 bases; junction bases outside the gene matches: 9. The V gene is TRBV7-6, the J gene TRBJ2-5; 7 bases line up with TRBD2. Sequencing was performed on peripheral blood. The receptor's source is a woman between 65 and 79 years old with acute or convalescent COVID-19. This CDR3 reads CASSSYAGRGETQYF. CDR3 in DNA: TGTGCCAGCAGCTCCTACGCAGGGAGGGGAGAGACCCAGTACTTC.